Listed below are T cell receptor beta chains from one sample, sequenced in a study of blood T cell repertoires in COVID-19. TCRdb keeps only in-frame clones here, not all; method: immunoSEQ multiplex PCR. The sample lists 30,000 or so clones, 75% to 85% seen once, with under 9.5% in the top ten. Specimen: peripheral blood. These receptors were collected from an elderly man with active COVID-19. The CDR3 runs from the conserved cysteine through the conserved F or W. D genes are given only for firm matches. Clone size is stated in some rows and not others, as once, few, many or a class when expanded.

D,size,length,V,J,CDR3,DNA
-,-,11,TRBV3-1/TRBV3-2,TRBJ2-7,CARLAVYEQYF,TGTGCCAGGTTAGCGGTCTACGAGCAGTACTTC
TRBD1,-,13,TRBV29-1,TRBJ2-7,CSVESDRGYEQYF,TGCAGCGTTGAATCGGACAGGGGCTACGAGCAGTACTTC
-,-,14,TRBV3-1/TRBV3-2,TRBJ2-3,CASSPGHNGDTQYF,TGTGCCAGCAGCCCAGGACATAATGGAGATACGCAGTATTTT
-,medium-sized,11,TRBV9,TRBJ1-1,CASSPGGGAFF,TGTGCCAGCAGCCCCGGCGGTGGAGCTTTCTTT
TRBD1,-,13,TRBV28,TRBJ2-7,CASRTGNSGEQYF,TGTGCCAGCAGGACAGGGAATTCGGGCGAGCAGTACTTC
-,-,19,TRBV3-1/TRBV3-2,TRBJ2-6,CASSQGGAGIYSGANVLTF,TGTGCCAGCAGCCAAGGTGGGGCGGGAATCTACTCTGGGGCCAACGTCCTGACTTTC
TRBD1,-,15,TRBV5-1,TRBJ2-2,CASSLPTGRTGELFF,TGCGCCAGCAGCTTGCCGACAGGGCGGACCGGGGAGCTGTTTTTT
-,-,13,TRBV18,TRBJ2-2,CASSPRGTGELFF,TGTGCCAGCTCACCGCGAGGGACCGGGGAGCTGTTTTTT
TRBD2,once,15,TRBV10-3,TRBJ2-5,CAISDQTSGQETQYF,TGTGCCATCAGTGATCAGACTAGCGGTCAAGAGACCCAGTACTTC
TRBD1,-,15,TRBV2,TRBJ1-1,CASRAAGGMNTEAFF,TGTGCCAGCAGGGCTGCAGGGGGAATGAACACTGAAGCTTTCTTT
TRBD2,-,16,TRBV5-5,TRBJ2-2,CASSLPQRGFTGELFF,TGTGCCAGCAGCTTGCCCCAGCGGGGGTTCACCGGGGAGCTGTTTTTT
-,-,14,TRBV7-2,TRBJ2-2,CASSPYGDTGELFF,TGTGCCAGCAGCCCGTACGGGGACACCGGGGAGCTGTTTTTT
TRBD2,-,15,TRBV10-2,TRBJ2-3,CASSFSGGAADTQYF,TGCGCCAGCAGTTTCAGCGGGGGGGCCGCAGATACGCAGTATTTT
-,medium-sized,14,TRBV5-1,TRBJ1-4,CASSLGGANEKLFF,TGCGCCAGCAGCTTGGGGGGAGCTAATGAAAAACTGTTTTTT
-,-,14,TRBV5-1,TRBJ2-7,CASSLQGTVLEQYF,TGCGCCAGCAGCCTCCAGGGGACGGTTCTCGAGCAGTACTTC
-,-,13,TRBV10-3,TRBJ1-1,CAISDILNTEAFF,TGTGCCATCAGTGATATCCTGAACACTGAAGCTTTCTTT
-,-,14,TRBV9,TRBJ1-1,CASSESDRRGEAFF,TGTGCCAGCAGCGAGTCCGACAGGCGAGGTGAAGCTTTCTTT
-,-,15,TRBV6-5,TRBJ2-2,CASSPPTGVTGELFF,TGTGCCAGCAGTCCTCCGACAGGAGTCACCGGGGAGCTGTTTTTT
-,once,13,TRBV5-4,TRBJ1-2,CASSLATEYGYTF,TGTGCCAGCAGCTTGGCGACAGAATATGGCTACACCTTC
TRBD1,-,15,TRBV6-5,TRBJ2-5,CASSYSRQGLETQYF,TGTGCCAGCAGTTACTCCCGACAGGGTCTGGAGACCCAGTACTTC
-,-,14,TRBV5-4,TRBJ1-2,CASSTGGSNYGYTF,TGTGCCAGCAGTACGGGGGGCAGTAACTATGGCTACACCTTC
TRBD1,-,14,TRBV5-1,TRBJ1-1,CASSLGQGETEAFF,TGCGCCAGCAGCTTAGGACAGGGAGAAACTGAAGCTTTCTTT
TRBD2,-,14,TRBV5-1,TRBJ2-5,CASSLGGAWETQYF,TGCGCCAGCAGTCTCGGGGGGGCGTGGGAGACCCAGTACTTC
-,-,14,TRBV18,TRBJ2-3,CASSSISGGDTQYF,TGTGCCAGCTCATCTATCTCAGGGGGGGATACGCAGTATTTT
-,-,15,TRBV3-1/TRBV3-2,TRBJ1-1,CASSQGRGGNTEAFF,TGTGCCAGCAGCCAAGGGCGGGGCGGGAACACTGAAGCTTTCTTT
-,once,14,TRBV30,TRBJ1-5,CAWSHGTTESPQHF,TGTGCCTGGAGTCACGGGACTACTGAATCGCCCCAGCATTTT
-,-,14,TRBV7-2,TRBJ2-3,CASSSDSGTDTQYF,TGTGCCAGCAGCTCCGACTCCGGCACAGATACGCAGTATTTT
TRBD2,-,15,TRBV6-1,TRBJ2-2,CASSDVAGAVGELFF,TGTGCCAGCAGTGATGTAGCGGGGGCGGTCGGGGAGCTGTTTTTT
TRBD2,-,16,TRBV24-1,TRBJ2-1,CATSDLPAGPNNEQFF,TGTGCCACCAGTGATTTGCCAGCGGGACCGAACAATGAGCAGTTCTTC
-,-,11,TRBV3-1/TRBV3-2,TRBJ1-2,CASSRGGDLTF,TGTGCCAGCAGTCGGGGAGGGGACCTCACCTTC
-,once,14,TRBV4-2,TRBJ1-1,CASSHGGGFTEAFF,TGTGCCAGCAGCCATGGGGGCGGGTTCACTGAAGCTTTCTTT
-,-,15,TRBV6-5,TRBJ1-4,CASSYSTAAGEKLFF,TGTGCCAGCAGTTACTCGACCGCGGCGGGAGAAAAACTGTTTTTT
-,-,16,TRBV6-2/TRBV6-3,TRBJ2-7,CASSYSKSLGAYEQYF,TGTGCCAGCAGTTACTCGAAAAGCCTGGGCGCCTACGAGCAGTACTTC
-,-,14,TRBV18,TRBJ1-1,CASSPAGSNTEAFF,TGTGCCAGCTCACCGGCGGGGAGTAACACTGAAGCTTTCTTT
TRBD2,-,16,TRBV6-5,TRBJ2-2,CASSYLAGGRNGELFF,TGTGCCAGCAGTTACTTAGCGGGGGGGCGTAACGGGGAGCTGTTTTTT